This TCR beta chain originates from a study of T cell responses to AZD1222 COVID-19 vaccine. Study-wide results and limits: Clonal diversity was possibly underestimated, and the donors were mostly white British, with more females. Regions left unmutated in variants are reportedly the target of nearly half of spike-specific TCRs. Compared with day 0, the breadth and depth of the Spike-specific TCR repertoire rose significantly after two doses of AZD1222. Without day 14 samples, only post-peak T cell repertoires were studied.

Only in-frame clones appear in the TCRdb table, and some are missing; sequencing was by immunoSEQ multiplex PCR. The table records approximately 150,000 clones, around 88% of them present only once. The table lists this clone with a count of one. Its antigen is unidentified. Germline V gives CDR1 KGHSH, CDR2 LQKENI. Trimming removed 2 bases at V and 1 base at J, with 5 bases between. CDR3 length equals 14 residues. This specimen consisted of peripheral blood, obtained on day 0 of MenACWY control vaccination. This chain connects TRBV18 to TRBJ2-2; D gene uncertain. This sequence originates from an adult in good health. The CDR3 loop is CASSPGMNTGELFF. Here the CDR3 DNA reads TGTGCCAGCTCACCAGGAATGAACACCGGGGAGCTGTTTTTT.